The 14 T cell receptor beta chains presented below share a single source sample, sequenced in a study of blood T cells in healthy people across ages (dated by TCRdb to the mid-2010s). Preparation of the library involved 5' RACE. The sequencing machine was an Illumina HiSeq 2500. A second PCR of roughly 6 to 11 cycles was run with a J-beta primer mix and a sample-barcoded 5' primer. The public reads were reprocessed in TCRdb via fastp at Q25 and MiXCR, keeping in-frame beta chains. Every entry covers one CDR3 protein and lists the most common genes and DNA from its rows. The table for this sample lists some 900,000 distinct CDR3 sequences; 48% of them were counted only once. The ten top clones hold about an eighth of the sample. Sequenced input: blood. The receptors originated from a man aged 30 to 45 in good health.

The sample holds a few counts of this clonotype. A junction end diverges from the germline sequence, so it may reflect a read error. The chain employs TRBV7-7 and TRBJ2-1; D unclear. This CDR3 region has 13 residues. CDR1 is SSHAT, CDR2 FNYEAQ, per germline (reference sequence). The DNA of the CDR3 is TGTGCTAGCAGCCCGGACCGTCAAAATGAGCAGTTCTTC. Translation gives CASSPDRQNEQFF.

J is TRBJ1-5 and V is TRBV28, with a weak D call TRBD1 (5 bases). The CDR3 covers 17 residues. Germline V gives CDR1 MDHEN, CDR2 SYDVKM. V gave up 6 bases and J gave up 0 bases, with 18 bases separating them. The CDR3 here is CASSQLRTPYSNQPQHF. The CDR3, as DNA: TGTGCCAGCAGCCAGCTTCGGACACCTTATAGCAATCAGCCCCAGCATTTT.

The table lists this clonotype with a few counts. This chain links TRBV20-1 with TRBJ2-1, with 10 bases aligning to TRBD2. Unmatched junction bases numbered 4, after V lost 2 bases and J lost 0 bases. Looked up from germline, CDR1 is DFQATT and CDR2 is SNEGSKA (reference sequence). The CDR3 has 16 amino acids. The CDR3 sequence is CSARRLAGASYNEQFF. CDR3 bases: TGCAGTGCTAGAAGGCTAGCGGGGGCCTCCTACAATGAGCAGTTCTTC.

Note on this clonotype: A much more abundant neighbour one base away suggests this may be a read error. The V gene is TRBV2, the J gene TRBJ2-1; TRBD2 agrees at 9 bases. V trimming: 4 bases; J trimming: 10 bases; junction bases outside the gene matches: 8. CDR1 is SNHLY, CDR2 FYNNEI, per germline. This CDR3 spans 14 amino acids. The DNA for the CDR3 is TGTGCCAGCAGTGTAGCGGGGGTATCCTACGAGCAGTTCTTC. As protein: CASSVAGVSYEQFF. The whole variable domain, filled in from reference TRBV2 and TRBJ2-1, reads EPEVTQTPSHQVTQMGQEVILRCVPISNHLYFYWYRQILGQKVEFLVSFYNNEISEKSEIFDDQFSVERPDGSNFTLKIRSTKLEDSAMYFCASSVAGVSYEQFFGPGTRLTVL.

This clonotype was counted a few times. This chain connects TRBV2 to TRBJ2-5; D unresolved. The CDR3 extends over 14 amino acids. The germline CDR1 and CDR2 sequences are SNHLY and FYNNEI. Trimming shortened V by 5 bases and J by 1 base, and 11 bases separated the two germline ends. The CDR3 nucleotides are TGTGCCAGCAGTCACCGGGCTCCCCAAGAGACCCAGTACTTC. Its translation: CASSHRAPQETQYF.

This sequence joins TRBV7-9 and TRBJ2-1; 8 nucleotides match TRBD1. Germline trimming cut 4 bases from V and 2 bases from J; bases unmatched to any gene: 4. This CDR3 region has 15 residues. Germline V lookup: CDR1 SEHNR, CDR2 FQNEAQ (reference sequence). The DNA of the CDR3 is TGTGCCAGCAGCTCGGACAGGGTGACCTACAATGAGCAGTTCTTC. It translates to CASSSDRVTYNEQFF.

The chain recombines TRBV12-3 or TRBV12-4 with TRBJ2-7, with 9 bases identical to TRBD2. The CDR3 runs 15 residues. Losses at the gene ends were 6 bases for V and 0 bases for J; bases not matched to a gene: 6. CDR3 coding DNA: TGTGCCAGCAGAATGCGGGGGGGGAGCTCCTACGAGCAGTACTTC. Amino acid sequence: CASRMRGGSSYEQYF.

This clonotype was counted only a few times. This chain connects TRBV7-2 to TRBJ2-7; 7 nucleotides line up with TRBD1. Germline-derived CDR1 and CDR2 are SGHTA and FQGNSA. The CDR3 covers 14 residues. V dropped 5 bases and J dropped 5; count of bases not matched to a gene: 9. The CDR3 loop is CASSPRQGFHEQYF. CDR3 coding DNA: TGTGCCAGCAGCCCCAGACAGGGTTTCCACGAGCAGTACTTC.

The chain uses TRBV29-1 and TRBJ2-1; 7 nucleotides agree with TRBD1. The J call may be faulty, since TRBJ2-7 better matches the DNA end. Germline V gene lookup returns CDR1 SQVTM and CDR2 ANQGSEA. This CDR3 is built from 14 residues. CDR3 nucleotide sequence: TGCAGCGTTAGACAGGGCAGCTCCTACAATGAGCAGTACTTC. Residues: CSVRQGSSYNEQYF.

In this sample, this clonotype turned up many times. This chain links TRBV28 with TRBJ2-7; 8 positions agree with TRBD2. Germline V gene lookup returns CDR1 MDHEN and CDR2 SYDVKM. The CDR3 is made up of 16 amino acids. The trim removed 5 bases at V and 0 bases at J, leaving 9 bases unmatched. The chain's CDR3 is CASSPRGGANSYEQYF. CDR3 nucleotide sequence: TGTGCCAGCAGTCCTCGGGGGGGCGCGAACTCCTACGAGCAGTACTTC.

The J gene is TRBJ2-1, the V gene TRBV12-3 or TRBV12-4; TRBD2 matches at 12 bases. After removal of 3 bases from V and 7 bases from J, the junction contained 7 bases not matched to a gene. The CDR3 covers 16 residues. CDR3 DNA sequence: TGTGCCAGCAGTTTCGGCCTAGCGGGGGGGCCAAATGAGCAGTTCTTC. It yields the protein CASSFGLAGGPNEQFF.

The chain recombines TRBV5-1 with TRBJ2-1, with D unclear. Germline values: CDR1 SGHRS, CDR2 YFSETQ. Trimming shortened V by 0 bases and J by 2 bases, and 9 bases separated the two germline ends. The length of the CDR3 is 15 residues. Here the CDR3 DNA reads TGCGCCAGCAGCTTGGCACGGCCTACCTACAATGAGCAGTTCTTC. It codes for CASSLARPTYNEQFF.

This clonotype was counted between two and nine times. The chain is built from TRBV3-1 and TRBJ2-1; 11 bases are shared with TRBD2. Per germline, CDR1 LGHDT and CDR2 YNNKEL (reference sequence). This CDR3 spans 16 amino acids. V lost 5 bases, J lost 3 bases, and 6 bases stayed unmatched. CDR3 coding DNA: TGTGCCAGCAGCAAAGGACTAGCGGGCCTCTACAATGAGCAGTTCTTC. Translation: CASSKGLAGLYNEQFF.

This clonotype was detected ten times or more. This chain links TRBV28 with TRBJ2-1; TRBD2 might be the D (6 bases). V was cut by 2 bases and J by 6 bases, with 8 bases left in between. The germline V gene has CDR1 MDHEN and CDR2 SYDVKM. This CDR3 comprises 13 residues. This CDR3 reads CASSLGGSNEQFF. CDR3 bases: TGTGCCAGCAGTTTAGGAGGGAGCAATGAGCAGTTCTTC.